Listed here are 19 T cell receptor beta chains from one sample, sequenced in a study of blood T cell repertoires in COVID-19. Produced via immunoSEQ multiplex PCR; TCRdb's table is partial and in-frame only. This sample has 270,000 or so clones; about nine tenths occur once, and the top ten carry roughly 12%. The sample comprised peripheral blood. These receptors were collected from a woman aged 30 to 39 with COVID-19, enrolled during active disease.

This clone was observed once. The chain links TRBV10-3 to TRBJ2-7; 7 positions match TRBD2. The CDR3 contains 13 residues. V was pared by 0 bases and J by 6 bases, with 2 bases of the junction left unmatched. The V gene's germline CDR1 is ENHRY and CDR2 SYGVKD. This chain's CDR3 is CAISESGGTEQYF. CDR3 DNA sequence: TGTGCCATCAGTGAGTCCGGGGGGACCGAGCAGTACTTC.

V and J are TRBV7-2 and TRBJ1-2, with D hard to call. The germline CDR1 and CDR2 sequences are SGHTA and FQGNSA. Trimming left V 2 bases short and J 7 bases short, with 11 bases between. The CDR3 runs to 13 residues. The CDR3 bases are TGTGCCAGCAGCTTAAGCGGGGAGGGTGGCTACACCTTC. Translating gives CASSLSGEGGYTF.

The chain carries TRBV15 and TRBJ1-2, with 10 bases lining up with TRBD1. CDR1 is LNHNV and CDR2 is YYDKDF in the germline V gene (reference sequence). V was pared by 2 bases and J by 5 bases, with 5 bases of the junction left unmatched. The CDR3 is 15 amino acids. CDR3 loop: CATSRPGQGLYGYTF. Here the CDR3 DNA reads TGTGCCACCAGCAGACCGGGACAGGGGTTATATGGCTACACCTTC.

The V and J genes are TRBV6-5 and TRBJ2-1, with 7 bases identical to TRBD2. The CDR3 has 14 residues. The V and J ends lost 7 bases and 2 bases, in that order; junction bases with no gene match: 5. The V gene's germline CDR1 is MNHEY and CDR2 SVGAGI. The CDR3 loop is CASKLRGAYNEQFF. The CDR3 region has the DNA TGTGCCAGCAAACTACGGGGGGCCTACAATGAGCAGTTCTTC.

V and J are TRBV7-8 and TRBJ2-7, with D tentatively TRBD1 (6 bases). There are 15 residues in the CDR3. The germline gives CDR1 SGHVS, CDR2 FQNEAQ. Trimming removed 5 bases at V and 2 bases at J, with 16 bases between. The CDR3 bases are TGTGCCAGCAGCCGAGGATCAGGGGCGACCTACGAGCAGTACTTC. Its protein is CASSRGSGATYEQYF.

The rearrangement links TRBV3-1 (or the pseudogene TRBV3-2) to TRBJ1-2, with 10 positions matching TRBD1. CDR3 length: 14 residues. CDR1 is LGHDT, CDR2 YNNKEL, per germline (reference sequence). The V segment lost 2 bases and the J segment 6 bases; nucleotides outside the gene matches: 3. CDR3 DNA sequence: TGTGCCAGCAGCCAACGACAGGGGGCACATGGCTACACCTTC. As protein: CASSQRQGAHGYTF.

The V and J genes are TRBV3-1 (or the pseudogene TRBV3-2) and TRBJ2-7; TRBD1 aligns across 8 bases. CDR1 LGHDT and CDR2 YNNKEL come from the germline V gene (reference sequence). The CDR3 has 16 amino acids. After removal of 4 bases from V and 0 bases from J, the junction contained 8 bases not matched to a gene. This CDR3 reads CASSPRWTGRSYEQYF. The DNA for the CDR3 is TGTGCCAGCAGCCCCCGATGGACAGGGCGCTCCTACGAGCAGTACTTC.

The CDR3: CASAVSGTGTNEQFF. The CDR3 DNA follows: TGTGCCAGCGCCGTTTCCGGGACAGGAACAAATGAGCAGTTCTTC. The chain employs TRBV5-4 and TRBJ2-1; 8 bases agree with TRBD1. Germline CDR1 SGHNT, CDR2 YYREEE (reference sequence). With V trimmed by 7 bases and J by 7 bases, 13 bases remained unmatched. CDR3 length equals 15 residues. Supplemented by reference TRBV5-4 and TRBJ2-1, the full variable domain reads ETGVTQSPTHLIKTRGQQVTLRCSSQSGHNTVSWYQQALGQGPQFIFQYYREEENGRGNFPPRFSGLQFPNYSSELNVNALELDDSALYLCASAVSGTGTNEQFFGPGTRLTVL.

The J gene is TRBJ2-5, the V gene TRBV5-6, with D perhaps TRBD1 (5 bases). Trimming removed 0 bases from V and 4 bases from J, with 19 bases in between. Per the germline V gene, CDR1 is SGHDT and CDR2 is YYEEEE. The CDR3 consists of 17 residues. CDR3 coding DNA: TGTGCCAGCAGCTTGGAACCCAGGGCGAACTTCCCAGAGACCCAGTACTTC. Translating it yields CASSLEPRANFPETQYF.

The CDR3 sequence: CASTFRGQGARDEQFF. CDR3 DNA sequence: TGTGCCAGCACCTTTAGGGGGCAGGGGGCCCGGGATGAGCAGTTCTTC. V and J are TRBV27 and TRBJ2-1; TRBD1 matches at 8 bases. Germline V gene data show CDR1 as MNHEY and CDR2 as SMNVEV (reference sequence). This CDR3 contains 16 residues. Trimming at V came to 7 bases and at J to 8 bases, leaving 16 bases not matched to a gene.

V is TRBV30 and J is TRBJ1-6; tentatively, D is TRBD1 (5 bases). Germline CDR1 is GTSNPN and CDR2 is SVGIG (reference sequence). Trimming cost V 7 bases and J 1 base, with 14 bases left between them. CDR3 length: 15 amino acids. This CDR3 reads CASRGSSSYNSPLHF. The DNA of the CDR3 is TGTGCCTCAAGGGGTTCCTCGTCCTATAATTCACCCCTCCACTTT.

A single count supports this clone. The rearrangement links TRBV7-9 to TRBJ2-1; 7 nucleotides line up with TRBD1. Germline values: CDR1 SEHNR, CDR2 FQNEAQ (reference sequence). V shed 3 bases, J shed 5 bases, and the junction held 10 bases outside the gene matches. The CDR3 sequence is 16 residues long. Here the CDR3 DNA reads TGTGCCAGCAGCTTGGTGAGGGGGACAGACGACAATGAGCAGTTCTTC. It encodes CASSLVRGTDDNEQFF.

This chain joins TRBV6-1 and TRBJ2-2; the match to TRBD2 covers 10 bases. V was clipped by 4 bases and J by 3 bases; unmatched bases: 17. The length of the CDR3 is 20 residues. Germline V gives CDR1 MNHNS, CDR2 SASEGT. CDR3 bases: TGTGCCAGCAGTGTCCCCCGCCTGGCTCGGACTAGCGGATACACCGGGGAGCTGTTTTTT. The encoded protein is CASSVPRLARTSGYTGELFF.

The rearrangement joins TRBV5-4 to TRBJ2-5, with TRBD2 matching 8 bases. The germline V gene encodes CDR1 SGHNT and CDR2 YYREEE (reference sequence). V lost 2 bases and J lost 1; bases outside the gene matches: 7. There are 16 residues in the CDR3. CDR3 coding DNA: TGTGCCAGCAGCTTTACCGGGACTAGGGCCCAAGAGACCCAGTACTTC. Translation: CASSFTGTRAQETQYF.

V and J are TRBV7-6 and TRBJ2-7; 7 bases are a match to TRBD1. In germline, CDR1 is SGHVS, CDR2 FNYEAQ. CDR3 length equals 15 residues. After removal of 3 bases from V and 3 bases from J, the junction contained 8 bases not matched to a gene. DNA for the CDR3: TGTGCCAGCAGCTTTTCGAGGGGGCCTTTCTACGAGCAGTACTTC. It translates to CASSFSRGPFYEQYF.

This rearrangement joins TRBV7-9 to TRBJ1-4, with TRBD1 identical over 7 bases. The CDR3 consists of 14 residues. After removal of 3 bases from V and 6 bases from J, the junction contained 4 bases not matched to a gene. Germline V CDR1 and CDR2: SEHNR, FQNEAQ (reference sequence). CDR3 residues: CASSFGTVDEKLFF. Here the CDR3 DNA reads TGTGCCAGCAGCTTCGGGACAGTGGATGAAAAACTGTTTTTT.

The chain joins TRBV5-1 to TRBJ2-7; 10 bases align to TRBD1. V dropped 2 bases and J dropped 5; count of bases not matched to a gene: 7. The CDR3 length is 15 residues. Germline V gene data show CDR1 as SGHRS and CDR2 as YFSETQ. DNA of the CDR3: TGCGCCAGCAGCTTCGGGACAGGGGTGTTGGACGAGCAGTACTTC. Amino acid sequence: CASSFGTGVLDEQYF.

The chain couples TRBV7-8 to TRBJ2-1, with TRBD1 as a possible D gene (5 bases). The germline gives CDR1 SGHVS, CDR2 FQNEAQ. The length of the CDR3 is 15 residues. V gave up 3 bases and J gave up 8 bases, with 17 bases separating them. The CDR3 DNA follows: TGTGCCAGCAGCTTTGCAGGGAAGGCATTATATGAGCAGTTCTTC. Protein sequence: CASSFAGKALYEQFF.

The rearrangement uses TRBV5-8 and TRBJ2-7; 8 bases agree with TRBD2. The J segment lost 4 bases and the V segment lost 1 base, leaving 7 bases of the junction unmatched. In germline, CDR1 is SGHTS, CDR2 YDEGEE. The CDR3 totals 15 residues. The CDR3 region has the DNA TGTGCCAGCAGCTTGTTATCTAGCGGGCATTACGAGCAGTACTTC. It encodes CASSLLSSGHYEQYF.